This TCR beta chain emerged from a study of blood T cell repertoires in COVID-19. Looked up from germline, CDR1 is LGHDT and CDR2 is YNNKEL (reference sequence). With 2 bases removed from V and 8 bases from J, the gap between germline ends came to 19 bases. The length of the CDR3 is 15 residues. This clone was seen a single time. As processed by the authors: Reference gene primer amplification gave estimated nucleated cell counts. Sequencing was performed with immunoSEQ multiplex PCR; in TCRdb, only in-frame clones are kept and a portion is missing. Clone size and the V and J calls come from that table; the DNA yielded D and trimming. The sample consists of about 400,000 clones, roughly 90% of them appearing once.

The receptor comes from a woman aged 25 to 39 with active or convalescent COVID-19. The chain uses TRBV3-1 (or the pseudogene TRBV3-2) and TRBJ2-7; D is possibly TRBD1 (6 bases). What was sequenced was peripheral blood. CDR3 DNA sequence: TGTGCCAGCAGCCAAAGACAGGTCCCCCAGGAAAAGCAGTACTTC. Amino acids: CASSQRQVPQEKQYF.